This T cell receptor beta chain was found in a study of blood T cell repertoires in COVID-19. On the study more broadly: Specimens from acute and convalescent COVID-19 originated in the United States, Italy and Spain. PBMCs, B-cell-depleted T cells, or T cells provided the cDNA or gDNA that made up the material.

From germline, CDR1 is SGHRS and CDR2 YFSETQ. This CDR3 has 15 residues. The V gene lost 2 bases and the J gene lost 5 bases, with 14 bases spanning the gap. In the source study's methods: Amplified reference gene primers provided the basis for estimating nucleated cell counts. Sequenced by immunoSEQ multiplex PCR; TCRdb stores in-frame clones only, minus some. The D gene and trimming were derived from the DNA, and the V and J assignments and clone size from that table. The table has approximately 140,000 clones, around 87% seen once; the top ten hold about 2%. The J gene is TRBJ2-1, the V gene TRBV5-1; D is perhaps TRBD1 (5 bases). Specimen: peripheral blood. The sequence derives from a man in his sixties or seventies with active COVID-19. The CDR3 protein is CASSLDSQSNNEQFF. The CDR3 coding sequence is TGCGCCAGCAGCTTAGACAGCCAGTCAAACAATGAGCAGTTCTTC. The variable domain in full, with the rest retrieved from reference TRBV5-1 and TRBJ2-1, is KAGVTQTPRYLIKTRGQQVTLSCSPISGHRSVSWYQQTPGQGLQFLFEYFSETQRNKGNFPGRFSGRQFSNSRSEMNVSTLELGDSALYLCASSLDSQSNNEQFFGPGTRLTVL.